One and the same sample provided the 28 T cell receptor beta chains below, sequenced in a study of beta chain features in type 1 diabetes. The isolated RNA, all of it, was reverse transcribed, so expressed TCRB transcripts were what got sequenced. TCRdb keeps only in-frame clones here, not all; method: immunoSEQ multiplex PCR. Among 110,000 to 150,000 clones listed, about 8.7% were seen once. The specimen was central memory CD4+ T cells from blood. These receptors were collected from a man between 18 and 35 years old in good health.

In this sample, this clone turned up a few times. Other DNA sequences in the sample encode the same CDR3. V usage is TRBV5-4 and J usage is TRBJ2-3, with TRBD2 as a possible D gene (5 bases). The CDR3 contains 16 residues. Germline V gene sequence: CDR1 SGHNT, CDR2 YYREEE (reference sequence). Between the trimmed V and J ends, which lost 1 base and 1 base, there was a span of 13 bases. The CDR3 DNA follows: TGTGCCAGCAGCTTGAGGGCGGGCCCCGGCACAGATACGCAGTATTTT. The encoded protein is CASSLRAGPGTDTQYF.

This clone was seen a few times. The chain couples TRBV18 to TRBJ2-5, with D possibly TRBD2 on 6 matching bases. Trimming shortened V by 4 bases and J by 3 bases, and 9 bases separated the two germline ends. The CDR3 loop spans 13 amino acids. CDR1 is KGHSH and CDR2 is LQKENI in the germline V gene. The CDR3 reads CASSRGLEETQYF. CDR3 coding DNA: TGTGCCAGCTCACGGGGACTGGAAGAGACCCAGTACTTC. The variable domain in full, completed from reference TRBV18 and TRBJ2-5, reads NAGVMQNPRHLVRRRGQEARLRCSPMKGHSHVYWYRQLPEEGLKFMVYLQKENIIDESGMPKERFSAEFPKEGPSILRIQQVVRGDSAAYFCASSRGLEETQYFGPGTRLLVL.

The table lists this clone with many counts. The chain carries TRBV29-1 and TRBJ2-1; D not certain. Germline loops: CDR1 SQVTM, CDR2 ANQGSEA. There are 14 residues in the CDR3. Trimming stripped 4 bases from V and 3 bases from J, with 13 bases between. DNA for the CDR3: TGCAGCGTTGTTCCCAACGGGTTCTACAATGAGCAGTTCTTC. Its translation is CSVVPNGFYNEQFF.

This chain links TRBV4-2 with TRBJ2-3; TRBD2 might be the D (6 bases). CDR1 and CDR2 (germline): LGHNA, YNFKEQ. The CDR3 has 17 residues. V lost 1 base and J 0 bases, leaving 14 bases between the germline ends. The CDR3 spells CASSQGGAGSSTDTQYF. The CDR3 DNA sequence: TGTGCCAGCAGCCAAGGAGGAGCGGGCTCTAGCACAGATACGCAGTATTTT.

The chain links TRBV28 to TRBJ1-5; 7 bases match TRBD1. The J segment lost 1 base and the V segment lost 3 bases, leaving 0 bases of the junction unmatched. The germline CDR1 and CDR2 sequences are MDHEN and SYDVKM. This CDR3 is 14 amino acids long. CDR3 sequence: CASSFRGSNQPQHF. In DNA, the CDR3 is TGTGCCAGCAGTTTCAGGGGGAGCAATCAGCCCCAGCATTTT.

This clone was seen repeatedly, ten times or more. J is TRBJ2-3 and V is TRBV11-2; 7 nucleotides match TRBD1. The CDR3 covers 15 residues. The germline V gene encodes CDR1 SGHAT and CDR2 FQNNGV. After removal of 4 bases from V and 6 bases from J, the junction contained 10 bases not matched to a gene. CDR3 DNA sequence: TGTGCCAGCAGCTATAGACAGGGAGCCGTTGATACGCAGTATTTT. Translated, it gives CASSYRQGAVDTQYF. The whole variable domain, filled in from reference TRBV11-2 and TRBJ2-3, reads EAGVAQSPRYKIIEKRQSVAFWCNPISGHATLYWYQQILGQGPKLLIQFQNNGVVDDSQLPKDRFSAERLKGVDSTLKIQPAKLEDSAVYLCASSYRQGAVDTQYFGPGTRLTVL.

This clone was counted between two and nine times. Other DNA variants within this sample encode the same CDR3. The CDR3 nucleotides are TGTGCCAGCAGCCCGACGACGGGCTACAATGAGCAGTTCTTC. The encoded protein is CASSPTTGYNEQFF. The chain is built from TRBV9 and TRBJ2-1; D is undetermined. The CDR3 spans 14 residues. The V gene's germline CDR1 is SGDLS and CDR2 YYNGEE. The V gene lost 4 bases and the J gene lost 3 bases, with 11 bases spanning the gap.

This sequence joins TRBV18 and TRBJ1-2, with 7 positions matching TRBD1. The germline gives CDR1 KGHSH, CDR2 LQKENI. The CDR3 covers 15 residues. J was trimmed by 0 bases and V by 6 bases; bases with no gene match: 7. The CDR3 here is CASSLDRAANYGYTF. The DNA of the CDR3 is TGTGCCAGCTCCCTCGACAGGGCCGCTAACTATGGCTACACCTTC.

The table lists this clone with a few counts. The chain is built from TRBV12-5 and TRBJ2-1; 10 positions agree with TRBD2. Unmatched junction bases numbered 6, after V lost 6 bases and J lost 7 bases. Germline CDR1 LGHNT, CDR2 FRNRAP. CDR3 length: 14 amino acids. CDR3 bases: TGTGCTAGTGGCATAGCGGGGGGCGCAAATGAGCAGTTCTTC. Amino acid sequence: CASGIAGGANEQFF. The full variable domain, completed using reference TRBV12-5 and TRBJ2-1, is DARVTQTPRHKVTEMGQEVTMRCQPILGHNTVFWYRQTMMQGLELLAYFRNRAPLDDSGMPKDRFSAEMPDATLATLKIQPSEPRDSAVYFCASGIAGGANEQFFGPGTRLTVL.

This clone has more than one count but fewer than ten. This sequence joins TRBV2 and TRBJ2-2; D call uncertain. Trimming shortened V by 4 bases and J by 7 bases, and 13 bases separated the two germline ends. The CDR3 consists of 14 residues. Germline values: CDR1 SNHLY, CDR2 FYNNEI. The CDR3 protein is CASSAGYGHGELFF. In DNA form, the CDR3 reads TGTGCCAGCAGTGCCGGGTACGGTCACGGGGAGCTGTTTTTT.

This clone was found a few times. CDR3 in DNA: TGCGCCAGCAGCCAAGACCGGGGGGGCAATTTCGGAGATACGCAGTATTTT. As protein: CASSQDRGGNFGDTQYF. The V and J genes are TRBV4-3 and TRBJ2-3, with 8 nucleotides matching TRBD2. Germline CDR1 and CDR2: LGHNA and YSLEER. CDR3 length: 17 amino acids. Trimming at V came to 0 bases and at J to 5 bases, leaving 10 bases not matched to a gene.

The table lists this clone with a few counts. The CDR3 loop reads CASGLRGTGVPGELFF. As DNA, the CDR3 is TGTGCCAGCGGGCTTCGGGGGACAGGGGTCCCCGGGGAGCTGTTTTTT. This chain links TRBV5-6 with TRBJ2-2; 10 bases fit TRBD1. The ends lost 7 bases at V and 6 bases at J; junction bases unmatched: 12. CDR1 SGHDT and CDR2 YYEEEE come from the germline V gene. This CDR3 has 16 amino acids.

The chain has TRBV7-2 and TRBJ1-2; TRBD1 is a possible D gene (6 bases). Trimming removed 7 bases from V and 7 bases from J, with 19 bases in between. Looked up from germline, CDR1 is SGHTA and CDR2 is FQGNSA. This CDR3 contains 14 residues. CDR3 loop: CASTEGGANVGYTF. The CDR3 bases are TGTGCCAGCACCGAGGGGGGGGCTAACGTTGGCTACACCTTC.

This clone has at least ten counts. The chain combines TRBV2 with TRBJ2-1, with 8 bases aligning to TRBD2. CDR1 SNHLY and CDR2 FYNNEI come from the germline V gene. This CDR3 region has 15 residues. Germline trimming cut 5 bases from V and 0 bases from J; bases unmatched to any gene: 3. DNA for the CDR3: TGTGCCAGCAGTCCCACTAGCGGCTCCTACAATGAGCAGTTCTTC. It is translated as CASSPTSGSYNEQFF.

To note about this clone: The same CDR3 arises from other DNA sequences in this sample as well. This chain joins TRBV9 and TRBJ2-7; 7 bases fit TRBD1. CDR3 size: 14 residues. The germline CDR1 and CDR2 sequences are SGDLS and YYNGEE. V was pared by 0 bases and J by 1 base, with 1 base of the junction left unmatched. The CDR3 loop is CASSVGGQSYEQYF. CDR3 bases: TGTGCCAGCAGCGTAGGGGGACAGTCCTACGAGCAGTACTTC. Filled out from reference TRBV9 and TRBJ2-7, the complete variable domain reads DSGVTQTPKHLITATGQRVTLRCSPRSGDLSVYWYQQSLDQGLQFLIQYYNGEERAKGNILERFSAQQFPDLHSELNLSSLELGDSALYFCASSVGGQSYEQYFGPGTRLTVT.

This clone came up a few times. The chain has TRBV5-1 and TRBJ2-2, with D perhaps matching TRBD2 (6 bases). Looked up from germline, CDR1 is SGHRS and CDR2 is YFSETQ. Trimming took off 1 base at V and 6 bases at J, with 13 bases between the two ends. The CDR3 totals 15 residues. Here the CDR3 reads CASSLLGREAGELFF. The DNA for the CDR3 is TGCGCCAGCAGCTTGCTTGGCAGGGAGGCCGGGGAGCTGTTTTTT.

This clone was picked up a small number of times. The chain recombines TRBV14 with TRBJ1-6, with 8 bases matching TRBD1. The CDR3 contains 18 residues. The trim removed 1 base at V and 6 bases at J, leaving 11 bases unmatched. Germline V lookup: CDR1 SGHDN, CDR2 FVKESK. CDR3 sequence (DNA): TGTGCCAGCAGCCAAGGTTACTCACAGGGGGTTTTTAATTCACCCCTCCACTTT. This gives the protein CASSQGYSQGVFNSPLHF.

This clone came up a few times. The chain joins TRBV6-6 to TRBJ1-2; D call uncertain. V dropped 1 base and J dropped 2 bases, with 5 bases sitting between them. CDR1 is MNHNY, CDR2 SVGAGI, per germline (reference sequence). CDR3 length: 13 residues. The CDR3 bases are TGTGCCAGCAGTTACTTCGGGAACTATGGCTACACCTTC. Its translation: CASSYFGNYGYTF.

The sample holds a few counts of this clone. The rearrangement joins TRBV19 to TRBJ1-2, with 7 bases that match TRBD1. J lost 7 bases, V lost 4 bases, and 3 bases had no gene match. This CDR3 has 12 amino acids. Germline CDR1 and CDR2: LNHDA and SQIVND (reference sequence). CDR3 residues: CASSTTGFGYTF. DNA of the CDR3: TGTGCCAGTAGTACGACAGGGTTTGGCTACACCTTC.

The chain employs TRBV4-3 and TRBJ2-7, with D possibly being TRBD2 (6 bases). V was cut by 4 bases and J by 4 bases, with 14 bases left in between. This CDR3 spans 14 amino acids. Germline V gene data show CDR1 as LGHNA and CDR2 as YSLEER. The CDR3 region has the DNA TGCGCCAGCAGCCGGGACTTGACTACTTACGAGCAGTACTTC. It codes for CASSRDLTTYEQYF.

This clone was counted between two and nine times. The chain recombines TRBV19 with TRBJ1-5; D is possibly TRBD1 (5 bases). The V gene lost 3 bases and the J gene lost 2 bases, with 11 bases spanning the gap. The CDR3 sequence is 15 residues long. Germline values: CDR1 LNHDA, CDR2 SQIVND (reference sequence). The chain's CDR3 is CASSMSGGGNQPQHF. CDR3 bases: TGTGCCAGTAGTATGTCGGGAGGGGGCAATCAGCCCCAGCATTTT. The full variable domain, completed using reference TRBV19 and TRBJ1-5, is DGGITQSPKYLFRKEGQNVTLSCEQNLNHDAMYWYRQDPGQGLRLIYYSQIVNDFQKGDIAEGYSVSREKKESFPLTVTSAQKNPTAFYLCASSMSGGGNQPQHFGDGTRLSIL.

For this clone: A read error may produce the germline difference seen at one junction end. The genes are TRBV5-4 and TRBJ1-6; maybe TRBD1 (5 bases). CDR1 and CDR2 (germline): SGHNT, YYREEE (reference sequence). This CDR3 has 15 residues. CDR3 amino acids: CASSQDVQGVSPLHF. CDR3 nucleotides: TGCGCCAGCAGCCAAGACGTCCAGGGTGTTTCACCCCTCCACTTT. Combining the CDR3 with reference TRBV5-4 and TRBJ1-6 gives the whole variable domain ETGVTQSPTHLIKTRGQQVTLRCSSQSGHNTVSWYQQALGQGPQFIFQYYREEENGRGNFPPRFSGLQFPNYSSELNVNALELDDSALYLCASSQDVQGVSPLHFGNGTRLTVT.

The table lists this clone with many counts. Different DNA sequences within this sample yield the same CDR3. In DNA, the CDR3 is TGCGCCAGCATCGGACTAGCGGGGGGCGGTGAGACCCAGTACTTC. This encodes CASIGLAGGGETQYF. The V and J genes are TRBV5-1 and TRBJ2-5; 14 positions match TRBD2. J was trimmed by 5 bases and V by 6 bases; bases with no gene match: 6. The CDR3 length is 15 residues. Germline V gene data show CDR1 as SGHRS and CDR2 as YFSETQ.

This clone was counted only a few times. This sequence joins TRBV5-6 and TRBJ2-7; TRBD2 might be the D (5 bases). With 3 bases removed from V and 5 bases from J, the gap between germline ends came to 12 bases. The CDR3 is 13 residues long. CDR1 and CDR2 (germline): SGHDT, YYEEEE. Written as DNA, the CDR3 is TGTGCCAGCAGCTACATAGGGAGCGACGAGCAGTACTTC. This sequence encodes CASSYIGSDEQYF.

This clone came up a few times. V gene TRBV30 combines with J gene TRBJ2-1, with 11 nucleotides matching TRBD2. V shed 5 bases, J shed 7 bases, and the junction held 7 bases outside the gene matches. The CDR3 loop spans 14 amino acids. Germline CDR1 reads GTSNPN; CDR2 reads SVGIG (reference sequence). CDR3 loop: CAWQVSGGVNEQFF. CDR3 nucleotide sequence: TGTGCCTGGCAAGTTAGCGGGGGGGTTAATGAGCAGTTCTTC.

V is TRBV19 and J is TRBJ2-3; D possibly corresponds to TRBD1 (6 bases). The CDR3 is made up of 15 amino acids. Trimming took 5 bases from V and 4 from J, leaving 16 bases between them. The germline gives CDR1 LNHDA, CDR2 SQIVND (reference sequence). CDR3 amino acids: CASSDRPKSPDTQYF. Here the CDR3 DNA reads TGTGCCAGTAGTGACAGGCCGAAGAGCCCAGATACGCAGTATTTT.

This clone was counted only a few times. The chain employs TRBV29-1 and TRBJ1-4; perhaps TRBD1 as D (5 bases). V was pared by 4 bases and J by 2 bases, with 11 bases between. This CDR3 spans 14 amino acids. Germline CDR1 SQVTM, CDR2 ANQGSEA. CDR3 bases: TGCAGCGTTGGGGGGACTCGCACTAATGAAAAACTGTTTTTT. Protein: CSVGGTRTNEKLFF.

J is TRBJ2-3 and V is TRBV7-3; TRBD2 aligns across 8 bases. Germline trimming cut 4 bases from V and 4 bases from J; bases unmatched to any gene: 7. The CDR3 is 15 residues long. Germline CDR1 is SGHTA and CDR2 is FQGTGA. For the CDR3, the DNA is TGTGCCAGCAGCTCCAGCGGGGGTGAGGCAGATACGCAGTATTTT. Amino acids: CASSSSGGEADTQYF.